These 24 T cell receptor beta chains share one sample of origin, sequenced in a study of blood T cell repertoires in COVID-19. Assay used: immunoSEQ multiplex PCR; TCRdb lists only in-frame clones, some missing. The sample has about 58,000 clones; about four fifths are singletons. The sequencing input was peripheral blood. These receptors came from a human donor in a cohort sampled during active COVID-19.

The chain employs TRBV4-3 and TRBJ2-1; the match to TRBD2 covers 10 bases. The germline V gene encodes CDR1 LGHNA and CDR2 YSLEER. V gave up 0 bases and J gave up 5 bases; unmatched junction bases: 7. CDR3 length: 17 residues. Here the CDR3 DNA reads TGCGCCAGCAGCCAAGATCGACTACTAGCGGGACACAATGAGCAGTTCTTC. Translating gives CASSQDRLLAGHNEQFF.

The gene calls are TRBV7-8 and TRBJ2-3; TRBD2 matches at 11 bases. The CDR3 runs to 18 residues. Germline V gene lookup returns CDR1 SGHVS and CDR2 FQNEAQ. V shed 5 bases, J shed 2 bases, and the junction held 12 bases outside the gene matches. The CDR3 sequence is CASSPHKIAGGITDTQYF. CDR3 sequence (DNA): TGTGCCAGCAGCCCGCATAAAATAGCGGGAGGGATCACAGATACGCAGTATTTT.

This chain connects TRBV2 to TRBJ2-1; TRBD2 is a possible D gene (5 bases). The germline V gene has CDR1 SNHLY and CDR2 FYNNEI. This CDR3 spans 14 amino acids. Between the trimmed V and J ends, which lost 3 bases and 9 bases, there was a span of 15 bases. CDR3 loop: CASSERQARGEQFF. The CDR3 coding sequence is TGTGCCAGCAGTGAGAGGCAGGCTCGGGGTGAGCAGTTCTTC.

CDR3 sequence (DNA): TGTGCCAGCAGCTTAGATGGGGGCATTGAAGCTTTCTTT. It yields the protein CASSLDGGIEAFF. The chain is built from TRBV7-9 and TRBJ1-1; D is perhaps TRBD1 (6 bases). In germline, CDR1 is SEHNR, CDR2 FQNEAQ (reference sequence). The CDR3 is 13 residues long. V gave up 1 base and J gave up 7 bases, with 10 bases separating them. Based on the CDR3 plus reference TRBV7-9 and TRBJ1-1, the full variable domain is DTGVSQNPRHKITKRGQNVTFRCDPISEHNRLYWYRQTLGQGPEFLTYFQNEAQLEKSRLLSDRFSAERPKGSFSTLEIQRTEQGDSAMYLCASSLDGGIEAFFGQGTRLTVV.

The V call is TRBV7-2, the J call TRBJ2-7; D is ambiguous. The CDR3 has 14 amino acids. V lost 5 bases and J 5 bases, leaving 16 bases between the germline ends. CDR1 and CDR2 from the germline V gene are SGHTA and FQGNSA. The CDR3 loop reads CASSPASTRNEQYF. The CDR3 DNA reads TGTGCCAGCAGCCCAGCTTCGACGAGGAACGAGCAGTACTTC.

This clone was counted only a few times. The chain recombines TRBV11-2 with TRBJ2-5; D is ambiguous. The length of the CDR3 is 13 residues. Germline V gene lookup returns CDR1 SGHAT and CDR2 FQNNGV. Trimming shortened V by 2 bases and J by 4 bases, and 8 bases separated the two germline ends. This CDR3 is CASSLWRGETQYF. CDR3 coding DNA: TGTGCCAGCAGCTTATGGCGCGGAGAGACCCAGTACTTC.

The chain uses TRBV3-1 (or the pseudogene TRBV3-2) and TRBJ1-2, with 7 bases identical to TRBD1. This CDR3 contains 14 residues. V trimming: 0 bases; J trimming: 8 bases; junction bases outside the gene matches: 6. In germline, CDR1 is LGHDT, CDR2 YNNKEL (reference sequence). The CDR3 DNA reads TGTGCCAGCAGCCAAGAGTCAGGGGGTTGGGGCTACACCTTC. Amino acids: CASSQESGGWGYTF.

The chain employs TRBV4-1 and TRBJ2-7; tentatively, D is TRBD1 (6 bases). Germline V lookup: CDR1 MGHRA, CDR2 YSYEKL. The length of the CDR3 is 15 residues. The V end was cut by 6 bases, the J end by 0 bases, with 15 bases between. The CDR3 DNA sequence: TGCGCCAGCAGTCGCATCGGACAGAGCTCCTACGAGCAGTACTTC. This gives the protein CASSRIGQSSYEQYF.

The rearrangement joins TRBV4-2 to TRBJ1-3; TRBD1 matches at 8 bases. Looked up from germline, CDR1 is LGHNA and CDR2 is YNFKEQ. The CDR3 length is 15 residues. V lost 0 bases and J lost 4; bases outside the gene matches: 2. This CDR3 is CASSQDQGAGNTIYF. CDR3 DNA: TGTGCCAGCAGCCAAGATCAGGGGGCGGGAAACACCATATATTTT.

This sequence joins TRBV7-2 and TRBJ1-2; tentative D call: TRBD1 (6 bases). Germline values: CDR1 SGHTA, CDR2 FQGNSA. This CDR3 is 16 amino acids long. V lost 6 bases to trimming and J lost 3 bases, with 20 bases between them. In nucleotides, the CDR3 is TGTGCCAGCAGTCATACGGTGGGGGACAACGACTATGGCTACACCTTC. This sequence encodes CASSHTVGDNDYGYTF.

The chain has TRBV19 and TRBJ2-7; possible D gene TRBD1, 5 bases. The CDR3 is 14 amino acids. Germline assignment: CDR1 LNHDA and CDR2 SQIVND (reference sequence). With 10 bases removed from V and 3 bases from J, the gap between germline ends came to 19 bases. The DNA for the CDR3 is TGTGCCACCCGGTCTAGGGGTATCGGCTACGAGCAGTACTTC. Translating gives CATRSRGIGYEQYF.

The CDR3 nucleotides are TGTGCCAGCAGTTACCGGCAAGGGGGATATGGCTACACCTTC. As protein: CASSYRQGGYGYTF. V gene TRBV6-5 combines with J gene TRBJ1-2; perhaps TRBD1 as D (6 bases). Trimming removed 2 bases at V and 5 bases at J, with 12 bases between. CDR1 is MNHEY and CDR2 is SVGAGI in the germline V gene. The CDR3 has 14 amino acids.

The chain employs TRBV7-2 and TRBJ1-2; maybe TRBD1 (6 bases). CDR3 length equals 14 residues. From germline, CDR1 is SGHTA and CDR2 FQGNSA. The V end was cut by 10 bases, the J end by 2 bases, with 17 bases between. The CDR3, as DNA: TGTGCCACCCCGCAGACAGGTGCAAACTATGGCTACACCTTC. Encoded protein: CATPQTGANYGYTF.

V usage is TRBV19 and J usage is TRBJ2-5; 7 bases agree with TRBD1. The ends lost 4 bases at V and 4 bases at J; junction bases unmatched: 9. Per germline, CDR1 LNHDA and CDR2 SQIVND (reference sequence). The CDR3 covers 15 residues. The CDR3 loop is CASSTRQGGAETQYF. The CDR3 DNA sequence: TGTGCCAGTAGTACTCGACAGGGTGGGGCAGAGACCCAGTACTTC.

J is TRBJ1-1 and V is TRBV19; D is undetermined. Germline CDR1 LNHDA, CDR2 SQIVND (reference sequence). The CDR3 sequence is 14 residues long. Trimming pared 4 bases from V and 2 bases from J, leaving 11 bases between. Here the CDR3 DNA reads TGTGCCAGTAGTAAATCGCGACAAAACACTGAAGCTTTCTTT. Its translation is CASSKSRQNTEAFF.

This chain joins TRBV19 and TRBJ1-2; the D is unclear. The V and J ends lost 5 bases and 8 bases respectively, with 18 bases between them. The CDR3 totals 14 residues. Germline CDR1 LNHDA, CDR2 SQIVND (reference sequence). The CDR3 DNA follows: TGTGCCAGTAGTCCCAGCCGGACTTTCGCGGGCTACACCTTC. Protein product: CASSPSRTFAGYTF.

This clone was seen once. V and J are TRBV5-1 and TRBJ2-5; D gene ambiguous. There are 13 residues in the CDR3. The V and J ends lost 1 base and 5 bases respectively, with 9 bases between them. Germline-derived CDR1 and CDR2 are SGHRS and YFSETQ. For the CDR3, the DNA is TGCGCCAGCAGCTTGTACTCCTGGGAGACCCAGTACTTC. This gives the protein CASSLYSWETQYF. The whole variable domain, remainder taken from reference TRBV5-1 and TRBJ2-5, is KAGVTQTPRYLIKTRGQQVTLSCSPISGHRSVSWYQQTPGQGLQFLFEYFSETQRNKGNFPGRFSGRQFSNSRSEMNVSTLELGDSALYLCASSLYSWETQYFGPGTRLLVL.

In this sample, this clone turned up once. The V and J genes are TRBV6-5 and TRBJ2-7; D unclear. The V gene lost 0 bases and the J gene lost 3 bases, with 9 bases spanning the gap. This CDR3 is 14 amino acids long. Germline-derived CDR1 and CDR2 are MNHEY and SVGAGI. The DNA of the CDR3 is TGTGCCAGCAGTTACTCCTCCCAGGACTACGAGCAGTACTTC. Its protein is CASSYSSQDYEQYF.

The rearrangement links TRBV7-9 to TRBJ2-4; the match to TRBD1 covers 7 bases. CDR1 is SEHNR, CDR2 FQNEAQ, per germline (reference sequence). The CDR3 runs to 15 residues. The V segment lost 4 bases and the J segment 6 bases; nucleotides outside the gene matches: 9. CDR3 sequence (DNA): TGTGCCAGCAGCTGGGGGCAGACAGGGAGAAACATTCAGTACTTC. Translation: CASSWGQTGRNIQYF.

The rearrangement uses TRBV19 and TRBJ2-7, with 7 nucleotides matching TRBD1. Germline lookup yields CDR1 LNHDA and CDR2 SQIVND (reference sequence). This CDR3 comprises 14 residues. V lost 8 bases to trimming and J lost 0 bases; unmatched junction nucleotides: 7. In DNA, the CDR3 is TGTGCCAGTGCTACCCGGGACAGCTCCTACGAGCAGTACTTC. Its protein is CASATRDSSYEQYF.

The CDR3 protein is CASLGPGQAAFF. In DNA, the CDR3 is TGCGCCAGCCTGGGCCCGGGACAAGCGGCTTTCTTT. The chain joins TRBV10-2 to TRBJ1-1; D is possibly TRBD1 (6 bases). The V end was cut by 8 bases, the J end by 11 bases, with 18 bases between. Germline CDR1 is WSHSY and CDR2 is SAAADI. The CDR3 consists of 12 residues.

The CDR3 nucleotides are TGCAGCGTTTGGGACAGGGGAGCGTCTGGGGCCAACGTCCTGACTTTC. Protein: CSVWDRGASGANVLTF. This chain links TRBV29-1 with TRBJ2-6; 10 positions agree with TRBD1. The CDR3 runs 16 residues. Germline V gives CDR1 SQVTM, CDR2 ANQGSEA. V shed 5 bases and J 1 base; nucleotides not matched to a gene: 5.

CDR3 protein: CASSEWQNQPQHF. The CDR3 DNA reads TGTGCCAGCAGTGAATGGCAGAACCAGCCCCAGCATTTT. V gene TRBV2 combines with J gene TRBJ1-5; D gene uncertain. The length of the CDR3 is 13 residues. Trimming took 2 bases from V and 7 from J, leaving 9 bases between them. Germline CDR1 reads SNHLY; CDR2 reads FYNNEI.

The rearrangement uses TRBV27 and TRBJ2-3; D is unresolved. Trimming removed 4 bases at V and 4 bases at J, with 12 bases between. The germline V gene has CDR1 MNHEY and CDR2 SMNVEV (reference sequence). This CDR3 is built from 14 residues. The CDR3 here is CASSSRGPADTQYF. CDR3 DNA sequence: TGTGCCAGCAGTTCCCGAGGCCCGGCAGATACGCAGTATTTT.